A single T cell receptor (beta chain) is shown here with its context. In this sample, this clonotype turned up a few times. The antigen it binds to is not known. Qualities for individual bases were not recorded, and no much larger clone is one base off. The method was 5' RACE. The sample was run on an Illumina HiSeq 2500. A second roughly 6 to 12 cycle PCR used a sample-barcoded 5' primer and a J-beta primer mix. A template-switch 5' adaptor carrying 12 random nucleotides introduced a unique molecular identifier onto each TCR beta cDNA molecule. At least 2.5 million CDR3-containing paired-end reads were obtained from each sample. First-strand cDNA synthesis was performed from all RNA using the Mint cDNA synthesis kit, with priming by a TRBC-specific oligonucleotide. After uracil-DNA glycosylase treatment, a first 18-cycle PCR used universal primers M1SS and BC2_uni_R on all cDNA. In the paper's pipeline: Each sample was normalized by randomly selecting 1 million high-quality reads, each carrying a distinct molecular identifier. Reads with shared molecular identifiers were discarded instead of being binned into consensus sequences. MiTCR, set to a Q25 quality threshold and the strictest error-elimination algorithm, was used for CDR3 identification, clonotype clustering and error correction. A nonparametric unseen species model with Euler transformation was used to estimate a lower bound on total TCR beta diversity. TCRdb reanalyzed the raw reads on its own, using fastp at Q25 for trimming and MiXCR for clone calling, and kept in-frame beta chains. Every entry covers one CDR3 protein and lists the most common genes and DNA from its rows. The V and J calls and clone size are TCRdb's, not the authors'. The sample yields around 1,000,000 distinct CDR3 sequences; 25% were counted once. The ten largest account for less than 0.75% of the sample.

This sample was taken from a study of blood T cells in healthy people across ages (dated by TCRdb to 2014 to 2015). For context, the study as a whole: In model experiments, roughly one uniquely barcoded TCR beta cDNA molecule per two T cells was captured by template switching. Two additional independent replicas of 1 million unique cDNA reads from the same blood draw were analyzed for two donors (one aged 18 to 29 and one aged 80 or older). The donors were split into four age groups: young (average about 15 years), middle-aged (around 40), aged (over 55) and long-lived (approximately 80). To track age-related changes in TCR beta repertoire diversity, the study relied on deep sequencing normalized with unique cDNA molecular identifiers.

Deletion took 2 bases off V and 8 bases off J, with a span of 16 bases between the germline ends. The CDR3 contains 15 residues, cysteine and phenylalanine counted. The read is trimmed to its CDR3 DNA, 45 bases read in frame from base 1. Via the germline V gene, CDR1 is MGHDK and CDR2 SYGVNS. The donors were roughly 40 Caucasian individuals from Russia, aged roughly 6 to 90 years, who were systemically healthy. About 10 milliliters of peripheral blood were collected from each donor into EDTA-treated Vacutainer tubes. Ficoll-Paque density-gradient centrifugation was used to isolate PBMCs, with at least 7 million per sample. Total RNA, at least 5 micrograms per sample, was extracted from PBMCs with Trizol reagent. For every donor, an aliquot of PBMCs went through flow cytometry to measure the percentages of naive CD45RAhigh/CD27high T cells. General conclusions and limits of the study: The percentage of naive T cells measured by flow cytometry correlated strongly with observed TCR beta diversity. Estimates of total diversity based on one million sequenced T cells were considered lower bounds and underestimates. The long-lived group showed more naive CD4+ T cells, fewer expanded clones and increased TCR diversity than the aged group, suggesting age selection. Observed TCR beta diversity per million T cells fell roughly linearly with age, and a significant reduction was already apparent by age approximately 41. The CMV infection status of donors was not known, potentially confounding age-related changes in expanded clonotypes. Because profiling used bulk unsorted PBMCs, naive and antigen-experienced compartments could not be compared conclusively.

This sample was also put to use in a study of T cells of mothers and their children. As the second paper documents: Nine systemically healthy Caucasian individuals served as donors, namely three mothers together with their six children. cDNA synthesis consumed the entire amount of extracted RNA, loaded at approximately 1.6 ug RNA in each 15 ul reaction. In the second PCR, sample barcodes and 2-4 random nucleotides were introduced via the M1S primer. Over 8 million TCR beta CDR3 reads came from each mother, compared with approximately 2.8 million reads from each child. TCR recombination output is similarly shaped by thymic selection in related and unrelated pairs, with a minor effect exerted by inherited differences. Normalized repertoire overlap in related mother-child pairs was always slightly higher than in unrelated mother-child pairs, but the difference was never significant. No persistent microchimeric T cell clones were found, with a detection sensitivity of approximately 94 clones per million clonotypes. The study used deep NGS to compare TCR beta repertoires of mothers and children, seeking features distinguishing related mother-child pairs from unrelated individuals. The mean age was about 37 +/- 4 years for the mothers and about 12 +/- 4 years for the children. Libraries were sequenced on Illumina HiSeq 2000 with 100+100 nt paired-end reads after adapter ligation with NEBNext reagents. To avoid cross-contamination, the mother libraries and the child libraries were prepared a month apart and sequenced in separate runs. Between about 500,000 and 2,100,000 distinct TCR beta clonotypes were identified per donor. Naive TCR beta clonotypes were estimated from low-frequency clonotypes matched to each donor's FACS-determined naive share, without sorting.

This chain is built from TRBV25-1 and TRBJ2-1; the D region possibly corresponds to TRBD1 (6 bases align). This sequence was found in a girl aged 2 to 10 in good health. Source material: blood. CDR3 sequence: CASSETGKGMDEQFF. The nucleotide sequence reads as follows: TGTGCCAGCAGTGAAACAGGGAAAGGTATGGATGAGCAGTTCTTC.